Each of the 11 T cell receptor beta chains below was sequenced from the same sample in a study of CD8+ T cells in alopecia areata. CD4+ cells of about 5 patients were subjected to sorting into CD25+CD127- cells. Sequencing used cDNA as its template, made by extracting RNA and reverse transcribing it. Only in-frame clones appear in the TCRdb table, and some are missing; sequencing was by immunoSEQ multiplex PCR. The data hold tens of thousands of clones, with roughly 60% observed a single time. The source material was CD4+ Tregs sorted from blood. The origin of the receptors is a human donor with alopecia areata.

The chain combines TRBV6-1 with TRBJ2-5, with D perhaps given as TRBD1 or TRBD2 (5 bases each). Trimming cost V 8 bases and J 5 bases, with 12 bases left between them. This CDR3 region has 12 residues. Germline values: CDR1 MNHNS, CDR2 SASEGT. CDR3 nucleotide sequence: TGTGCCAGCGGGGGTGGGTTCGAGACCCAGTACTTC. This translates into CASGGGFETQYF.

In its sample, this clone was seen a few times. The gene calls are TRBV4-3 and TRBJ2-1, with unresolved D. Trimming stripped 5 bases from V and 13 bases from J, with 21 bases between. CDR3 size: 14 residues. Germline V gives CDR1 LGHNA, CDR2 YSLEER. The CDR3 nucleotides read TGCGCCAGCAGCGTCAGCCATGCGGTAACAGACCAGTTCTTC. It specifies CASSVSHAVTDQFF.

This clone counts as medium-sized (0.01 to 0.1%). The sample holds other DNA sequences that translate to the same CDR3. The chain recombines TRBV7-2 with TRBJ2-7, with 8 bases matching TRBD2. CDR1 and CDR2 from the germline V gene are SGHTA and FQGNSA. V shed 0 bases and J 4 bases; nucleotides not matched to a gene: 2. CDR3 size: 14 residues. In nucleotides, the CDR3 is TGTGCCAGCAGCTTAGCGGGACTAGTATACGAGCAGTACTTC. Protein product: CASSLAGLVYEQYF. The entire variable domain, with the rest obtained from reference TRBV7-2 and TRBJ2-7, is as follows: GAGVSQSPSNKVTEKGKDVELRCDPISGHTALYWYRQSLGQGLEFLIYFQGNSAPDKSGLPSDRFSAERTGGSVSTLTIQRTQQEDSAVYLCASSLAGLVYEQYFGPGTRLTVT.

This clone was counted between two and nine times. CDR3 nucleotide sequence: TGCAGCGTTGAAGGAAAGGGAGGAGAGTCACCCCTCCACTTT. Amino acids: CSVEGKGGESPLHF. The chain has TRBV29-1 and TRBJ1-6, with D unclear. This CDR3 is 14 amino acids long. CDR1 is SQVTM, CDR2 ANQGSEA, per germline. Trimming took off 1 base at V and 10 bases at J, with 14 bases between the two ends.

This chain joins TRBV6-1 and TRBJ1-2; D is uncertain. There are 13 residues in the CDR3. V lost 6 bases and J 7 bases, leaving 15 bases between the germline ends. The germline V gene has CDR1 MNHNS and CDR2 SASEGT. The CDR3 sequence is CASSPQQAGGYTF. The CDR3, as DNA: TGTGCCAGCAGCCCACAGCAGGCGGGTGGCTACACCTTC.

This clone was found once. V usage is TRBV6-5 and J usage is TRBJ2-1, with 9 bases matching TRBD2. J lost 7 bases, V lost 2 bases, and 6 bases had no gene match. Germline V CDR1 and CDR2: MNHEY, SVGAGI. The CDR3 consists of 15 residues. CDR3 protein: CASSYKAGGPNEQFF. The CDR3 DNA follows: TGTGCCAGCAGTTACAAGGCGGGAGGGCCTAATGAGCAGTTCTTC.

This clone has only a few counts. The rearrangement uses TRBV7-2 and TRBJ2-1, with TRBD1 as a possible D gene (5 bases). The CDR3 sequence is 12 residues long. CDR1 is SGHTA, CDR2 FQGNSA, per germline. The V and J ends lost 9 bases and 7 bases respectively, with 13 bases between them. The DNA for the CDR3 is TGTGCCAGTAGCAGGGCATTTAATGAGCAGTTCTTC. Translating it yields CASSRAFNEQFF.

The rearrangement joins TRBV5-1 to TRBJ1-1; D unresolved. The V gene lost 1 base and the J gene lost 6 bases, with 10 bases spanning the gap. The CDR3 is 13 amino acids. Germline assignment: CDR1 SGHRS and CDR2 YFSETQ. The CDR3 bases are TGCGCCAGCAGCTTGTTTTCTCCCCCTGAAGCTTTCTTT. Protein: CASSLFSPPEAFF.

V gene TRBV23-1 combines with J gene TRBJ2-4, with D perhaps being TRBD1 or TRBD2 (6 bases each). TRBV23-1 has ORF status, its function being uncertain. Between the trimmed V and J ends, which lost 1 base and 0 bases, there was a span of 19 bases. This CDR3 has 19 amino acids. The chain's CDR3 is CASSQCASEGVLAKNIQYF. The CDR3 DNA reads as TGCGCCAGCAGTCAATGTGCTAGCGAGGGGGTTCTAGCCAAAAACATTCAGTACTTC.

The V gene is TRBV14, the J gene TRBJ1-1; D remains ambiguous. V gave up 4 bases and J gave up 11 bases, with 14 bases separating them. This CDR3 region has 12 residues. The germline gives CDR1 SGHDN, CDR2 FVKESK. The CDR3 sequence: CASSPFAGVAFF. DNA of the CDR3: TGTGCCAGCAGCCCCTTTGCGGGCGTTGCTTTCTTT.

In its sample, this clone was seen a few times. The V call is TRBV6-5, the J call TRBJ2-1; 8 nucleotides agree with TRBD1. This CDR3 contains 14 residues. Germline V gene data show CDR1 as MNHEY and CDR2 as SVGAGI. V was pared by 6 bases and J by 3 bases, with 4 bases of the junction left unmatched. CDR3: CASRRTGLYNEQFF. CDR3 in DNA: TGTGCCAGCAGGCGGACAGGGCTCTACAATGAGCAGTTCTTC.